This TCR beta chain was retrieved from a study of blood T cells in healthy people across ages. On the study more broadly: The template switching approach captured approximately one barcoded beta molecule for every two T cells.

This clonotype appeared a few times. What it recognizes is unknown. Study findings and constraints: Investigators viewed diversity estimates from one million T cells as underestimates, the study reported.

A second PCR of roughly 7 to 11 cycles used a sample-barcoded 5' primer and a J-beta primer mix. Each CDR3 protein gets one entry after TCRdb re-called the 5' RACE reads with MiXCR. The sample shows 1.5 million to 2 million distinct CDR3 sequences, over 25% of them seen only once. Germline values: CDR1 SQVTM, CDR2 ANQGSEA. The CDR3 has 12 residues. V dropped 6 bases and J dropped 3 bases, with 12 bases sitting between them. The sequenced material came from blood. This sequence joins TRBV29-1 and TRBJ2-7, with D perhaps being TRBD1 or TRBD2 (5 bases each). This receptor was identified in a woman younger than 45 in good health. This CDR3 is CSVAADNYEQYF. The CDR3, as DNA: TGCAGCGTGGCAGCGGACAACTACGAGCAGTACTTC.